The 12 T cell receptor beta chains in this list originate from one sample, sequenced in a study of shared clonotypes between healthy human individuals. Sequencing used immunoSEQ multiplex PCR; TCRdb keeps in-frame clones, though not all of them. Among about 660,000 clones listed, around 67% were seen once. The sequenced sample consisted of memory CD4+ T cells sorted from blood. Subset in this sample: CD45RA-negative fraction. These receptors all stem from a woman aged 25 to 45 in good health.

The chain couples TRBV6-1 to TRBJ1-1; D ambiguous. Looked up from germline, CDR1 is MNHNS and CDR2 is SASEGT. The CDR3 totals 15 residues. V gave up 7 bases and J gave up 0 bases, with 15 bases separating them. The CDR3 DNA is TGTGCCAGCACCTCAGGCTACAGTATGAACACTGAAGCTTTCTTT. This encodes CASTSGYSMNTEAFF.

This clone was seen many times. The rearrangement links TRBV6-6 to TRBJ1-4; tentatively, D is TRBD1 (5 bases). CDR1 MNHNY and CDR2 SVGAGI come from the germline V gene (reference sequence). CDR3 length: 16 residues. V dropped 8 bases and J dropped 3 bases, with 19 bases sitting between them. The CDR3 region is CASSNLGGGSNEKLFF. CDR3 sequence (DNA): TGTGCCAGCTCCAACCTGGGGGGGGGTTCTAATGAAAAACTGTTTTTT.

This clone was found once. The chain carries TRBV7-7 and TRBJ2-7; a possible D gene is TRBD2 (5 bases). CDR1 is SSHAT, CDR2 FNYEAQ, per germline (reference sequence). This CDR3 region has 14 residues. The V gene lost 6 bases and the J gene lost 1 base, with 13 bases spanning the gap. CDR3 region: CASSQSGTSYEQYF. The CDR3 nucleotides read TGTGCCAGCAGTCAGAGCGGAACGTCCTACGAGCAGTACTTC. Complete variable domain (other parts from reference TRBV7-7 and TRBJ2-7): GAGVSQSPRYKVTKRGQDVTLRCDPISSHATLYWYQQALGQGPEFLTYFNYEAQPDKSGLPSDRFSAERPEGSISTLTIQRTEQRDSAMYRCASSQSGTSYEQYFGPGTRLTVT.

The genes are TRBV28 and TRBJ2-7; TRBD1 aligns across 7 bases. Germline V lookup: CDR1 MDHEN, CDR2 SYDVKM. The CDR3 runs 11 residues. Trimming took 3 bases from V and 9 from J; bases not matched to a gene: 2. The CDR3: CASSLGQRQYF. The CDR3 nucleotides read TGTGCCAGCAGTTTGGGACAGAGGCAGTACTTC.

V gene TRBV5-1 combines with J gene TRBJ2-2; D call uncertain. Between the trimmed V and J ends, which lost 0 bases and 5 bases, there was a span of 14 bases. Germline lookup yields CDR1 SGHRS and CDR2 YFSETQ. The CDR3 is 16 amino acids. Written as DNA, the CDR3 is TGCGCCAGCAGCTTGGGTAATGGAGTTTCTACCGGGGAGCTGTTTTTT. Translated, it gives CASSLGNGVSTGELFF.

J is TRBJ1-5 and V is TRBV5-1; the D gene is possibly TRBD1 (5 bases). Between the trimmed V and J ends, which lost 8 bases and 5 bases, there was a span of 17 bases. The CDR3 is 14 residues long. Looked up from germline, CDR1 is SGHRS and CDR2 is YFSETQ. The CDR3 protein is CARRGSPKYQPQHF. In DNA, the CDR3 is TGCGCCAGGAGGGGTTCCCCGAAGTATCAGCCCCAGCATTTT.

The chain combines TRBV5-4 with TRBJ2-2; D not certain. V lost 5 bases to trimming and J lost 3 bases, with 17 bases between them. The CDR3 has 16 residues. CDR1 is SGHNT and CDR2 is YYREEE in the germline V gene (reference sequence). The DNA for the CDR3 is TGTGCCAGCAGGATGGACCTGACGGGTGACACCGGGGAGCTGTTTTTT. It encodes CASRMDLTGDTGELFF.

This clone was recorded a few times. The CDR3, as DNA: TGTGCCAGTAGTCCCCTCCCCGTGGGGCAGAACACTGAAGCTTTCTTT. The encoded protein is CASSPLPVGQNTEAFF. The chain is built from TRBV19 and TRBJ1-1; D possibly corresponds to TRBD1 (5 bases). The CDR3 has 16 residues. Germline CDR1 is LNHDA and CDR2 is SQIVND (reference sequence). V dropped 5 bases and J dropped 1 base, with 17 bases sitting between them.

Comments on this clone: Other DNA sequences in this specimen translate into the identical CDR3. The chain couples TRBV28 to TRBJ1-5; D is unresolved. Germline loops: CDR1 MDHEN, CDR2 SYDVKM. The ends were cut back, 6 bases at V and 4 bases at J, with 7 bases in the middle. This CDR3 has 12 amino acids. CDR3 loop: CASSLLNQPQHF. Written as DNA, the CDR3 is TGTGCCAGCAGCCTGTTAAATCAGCCCCAGCATTTT.

V gene TRBV27 combines with J gene TRBJ2-7; the D gene is possibly TRBD2 (6 bases). Per the germline V gene, CDR1 is MNHEY and CDR2 is SMNVEV (reference sequence). Trimming cost V 2 bases and J 2 bases, with 7 bases left between them. The CDR3 totals 13 residues. CDR3 bases: TGTGCCAGCAGTTTACGGGAGCCCTACGAGCAGTACTTC. Its translation: CASSLREPYEQYF.

The chain has TRBV18 and TRBJ1-1; 11 positions agree with TRBD1. Germline CDR1 and CDR2: KGHSH and LQKENI. The CDR3 runs 17 residues. J was trimmed by 2 bases and V by 3 bases; bases with no gene match: 8. The CDR3 sequence is CASSPSPGQGGNTEAFF. The CDR3 nucleotides read TGTGCCAGCTCACCGTCGCCGGGACAGGGGGGAAACACTGAAGCTTTCTTT. The entire variable domain, with the rest obtained from reference TRBV18 and TRBJ1-1, is as follows: NAGVMQNPRHLVRRRGQEARLRCSPMKGHSHVYWYRQLPEEGLKFMVYLQKENIIDESGMPKERFSAEFPKEGPSILRIQQVVRGDSAAYFCASSPSPGQGGNTEAFFGQGTRLTVV.

This clone is a singleton in its sample. The chain employs TRBV10-1 and TRBJ2-1; TRBD2 matches at 13 bases. The V gene's germline CDR1 is WNHNN and CDR2 SYGVQD (reference sequence). The CDR3 length is 14 residues. Trimming removed 8 bases from V and 5 bases from J; junction bases left unmatched: 3. Here the CDR3 reads CASSTSGRDNEQFF. For the CDR3, the DNA is TGCGCCAGCTCTACTAGCGGGAGGGACAATGAGCAGTTCTTC.